This TCR beta chain was recorded in a study of shared clonotypes between healthy human individuals. This CDR3 region has 14 residues. Deletions cut 6 bases from V and 4 bases from J, with 14 bases between. TCRdb's copy holds only in-frame clones and misses some; the assay was immunoSEQ multiplex PCR. Among under 600,000 clones listed, around 80% were seen once. The clonotype was recovered from a woman aged 35 to 49 in good health. Some clones in this sample may be carry-over from other donors' samples. The sample comprised PBMCs. The chain links TRBV23-1 to TRBJ2-3; weak D call: TRBD2 (5 bases). TRBV23-1 is an ORF; its function is uncertain. The CDR3 region has the DNA TGCGCCAGCAGCCCCCCGCTGAGGGCAGATACGCAGTATTTT. This gives the protein CASSPPLRADTQYF.